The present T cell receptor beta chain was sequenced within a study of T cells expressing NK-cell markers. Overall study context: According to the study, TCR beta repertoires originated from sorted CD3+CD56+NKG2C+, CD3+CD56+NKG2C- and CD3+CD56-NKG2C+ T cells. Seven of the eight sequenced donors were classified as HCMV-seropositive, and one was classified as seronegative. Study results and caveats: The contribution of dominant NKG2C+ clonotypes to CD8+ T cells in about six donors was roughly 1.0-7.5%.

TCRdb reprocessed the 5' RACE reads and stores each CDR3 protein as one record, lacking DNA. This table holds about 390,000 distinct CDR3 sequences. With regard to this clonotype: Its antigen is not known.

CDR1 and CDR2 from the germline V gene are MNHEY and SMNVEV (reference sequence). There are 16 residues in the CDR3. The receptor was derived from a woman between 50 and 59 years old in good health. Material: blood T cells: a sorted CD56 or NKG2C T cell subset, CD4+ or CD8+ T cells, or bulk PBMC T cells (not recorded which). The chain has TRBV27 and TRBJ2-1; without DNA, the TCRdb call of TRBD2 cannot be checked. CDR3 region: CASSFWGGGGINEQFF.